The clone carrying this T cell receptor beta chain was recorded only once. Antigen: not known. The data are from a study of T cell responses to AZD1222 COVID-19 vaccine. General study findings and limits: Regions 160-218 and 743-854 held dominance among vaccine-associated CD4 TCRs, which spanned spike. Clonal diversity was possibly underestimated; the donors were predominantly white British and more often female.

Some second doses came at about 4 weeks and others at about 12 weeks; these were pooled. Data came from immunoSEQ multiplex PCR; TCRdb stores just in-frame clones and leaves some out. The sample yields about 150,000 clones, approximately 90% seen once. The source was peripheral blood, collected 28 days after the second AZD1222 dose. This sequence originates from an adult who received the AZD1222 COVID-19 vaccine.

The CDR3 region has the DNA TGTGCCAGCAGCTCTTGGACAGGGGGGAACACCGGGGAGCTGTTTTTT. Translated, it gives CASSSWTGGNTGELFF. This chain uses TRBV7-9 with TRBJ2-2; 10 positions agree with TRBD1. Germline trimming cut 4 bases from V and 1 base from J; bases unmatched to any gene: 3. This CDR3 is 16 amino acids long. CDR1 is SEHNR and CDR2 is FQNEAQ in the germline V gene (reference sequence).